One and the same sample provided the 6 T cell receptor beta chains below, sequenced in a study of blood T cell repertoires in COVID-19. This table comes from immunoSEQ multiplex PCR, and its TCRdb copy is limited to in-frame clones, with some not included. The profile shows a few hundred thousand clones, roughly 82% of them singletons. The sequencing sample was made of peripheral blood. These receptors were collected from a human donor in a cohort sampled during active COVID-19.

CDR3 coding DNA: TGTGCCAGCAAGGCGGGCTTGAGCTCCTACAATGAGCAGTTCTTC. It encodes CASKAGLSSYNEQFF. The gene calls are TRBV5-4 and TRBJ2-1, with D possibly being TRBD2 (5 bases). Germline V lookup: CDR1 SGHNT, CDR2 YYREEE (reference sequence). With 6 bases removed from V and 0 bases from J, the gap between germline ends came to 13 bases. The CDR3 contains 15 residues.

This clone was observed a few times. The rearrangement links TRBV29-1 to TRBJ2-7; D call uncertain. Between the trimmed V and J ends, which lost 5 bases and 3 bases, there was a span of 20 bases. The CDR3 totals 15 residues. Looked up from germline, CDR1 is SQVTM and CDR2 is ANQGSEA. CDR3 sequence reads: CSVWALGTANYEQYF. Here the CDR3 DNA reads TGCAGCGTTTGGGCCCTGGGCACAGCAAACTACGAGCAGTACTTC.

The chain links TRBV28 to TRBJ2-7; possible D gene TRBD2, 7 bases. This CDR3 is 16 amino acids long. CDR1 is MDHEN and CDR2 is SYDVKM in the germline V gene. The V gene lost 5 bases and the J gene lost 4 bases, with 21 bases spanning the gap. Here the CDR3 DNA reads TGTGCCAGCAGTCACCTCGGAGGGGGGGCGCGGTACGAGCAGTACTTC. Translating it yields CASSHLGGGARYEQYF.

This sequence joins TRBV11-2 and TRBJ1-2, with 9 bases matching TRBD1. Germline values: CDR1 SGHAT, CDR2 FQNNGV. The trim removed 2 bases at V and 1 base at J, leaving 2 bases unmatched. The CDR3 is made up of 15 amino acids. The CDR3 spells CASSLWTGDNYGYTF. The CDR3 DNA reads as TGTGCCAGCAGCTTATGGACAGGGGATAACTATGGCTACACCTTC.

This clone was seen more than once but under ten times. The V call is TRBV5-1, the J call TRBJ2-3; 8 bases map to TRBD2. Trimming at V came to 1 base and at J to 5 bases, leaving 12 bases not matched to a gene. The germline CDR1 and CDR2 sequences are SGHRS and YFSETQ. The CDR3 runs 17 residues. In DNA form, the CDR3 reads TGCGCCAGCAGCTTGATTGGTTTGGGCGGGAGGAGAGATACGCAGTATTTT. Its translation is CASSLIGLGGRRDTQYF.

This clone was recorded only once. The chain recombines TRBV5-5 with TRBJ2-7; 7 bases are shared with TRBD2. With 1 base clipped from V and 0 bases from J, the junction kept 4 bases outside the gene matches. The CDR3 spans 15 residues. Germline CDR1 and CDR2: SGHKS and YYEKEE (reference sequence). CDR3 nucleotide sequence: TGTGCCAGCAGCTTGACACTAGCGAGCTCCTACGAGCAGTACTTC. Its translation is CASSLTLASSYEQYF.